A selection of T cell receptor beta chains follows, all from one sample in a study of T cells in Graves' hyperthyroidism and ophthalmopathy. MiXCR was run by TCRdb on the multiplex PCR reads, yielding one entry per CDR3 protein. Of 560,000 or so distinct CDR3 sequences detected, approximately 44% appear once; the ten largest clones hold roughly 8.2%. Material: peripheral blood or thyroid tissue (not recorded which). Receptors were obtained from a woman aged 18-29 years with Graves' hyperthyroidism. The CDR3 runs from the conserved cysteine through the conserved F or W. A D gene is named only where the DNA matches it firmly. Not all rows give a size; the values are once, few, many and, for expanded clones, a class.

DNA	CDR3	D	size	length	V	J
TGTGCCAGTAGTATCCGGATGGGTACAGATACGCAGTATTTT	CASSIRMGTDTQYF	NA	NA	14	TRBV19	TRBJ2-3
TGTGCCAGCAGCGATTGGGTAGGGGGCCCAGAGCAGTACTTC	CASSDWVGGPEQYF	TRBD1	NA	14	TRBV7-2	TRBJ2-7
TGCGCCAGCAGCCAAGTGATGGGAAGTCAGCCCCAGCATTTT	CASSQVMGSQPQHF	NA	NA	14	TRBV4-3	TRBJ1-5
TGTGCCAGCAGGGGACAGGGGAACACCGGGGAGCTGTTTTTT	CASRGQGNTGELFF	TRBD1	NA	14	TRBV2	TRBJ2-2
TGCAGTGCTAGAGATCTCGGACTAGCGGGATACGAGCAGTACTTC	CSARDLGLAGYEQYF	TRBD2	few	15	TRBV20-1	TRBJ2-7
TGTGCCAGCAGTCCCATGGGGGGGGTCGGTACTGAAGCTTTCTTT	CASSPMGGVGTEAFF	NA	few	15	TRBV9	TRBJ1-1
TGCGCCAGCAGCTCCATGCCGGGACAGTCTAGCAATCAGCCCCAGCATTTT	CASSSMPGQSSNQPQHF	TRBD1	NA	17	TRBV5-1	TRBJ1-5
TGTGCCAGCAGTTACTCACAGGCAGACTATGGCTACACCTTC	CASSYSQADYGYTF	NA	many	14	TRBV6-6	TRBJ1-2
TGTGCCAGCAGTTCCCTTATGCCGGAACTTCACTTC	CASSSLMPELHF	NA	NA	12	TRBV7-2	TRBJ2-7
TGTGCCAGCAGCCCCCGGGACTTTGACTACGAGCAGTACTTC	CASSPRDFDYEQYF	NA	NA	14	TRBV7-9	TRBJ2-7
TGCAGTGACAGGGTGGACTATGGCTACACCTTC	CSDRVDYGYTF	TRBD1	once	11	TRBV29-1	TRBJ1-2
TGCGCCAGCAGACAGGGTCTGGGTGGTGGGACCCAGTACTTC	CASRQGLGGGTQYF	TRBD1	NA	14	TRBV7-3	TRBJ2-5
TGTGCCAGCAGCGTCGACAGGGTCTTC	CASSVDRVF	TRBD1	NA	9	TRBV7-9	TRBJ2-5
TGTGCCAGCAGTGAAGGGGGCAGCTTCTATGGCTACACCTTC	CASSEGGSFYGYTF	NA	NA	14	TRBV25-1	TRBJ1-2
TGTGCCAGCAGCTTAGGGGCAGGGAGCACTGAGACCCAGTACTTC	CASSLGAGSTETQYF	NA	NA	15	TRBV7-2	TRBJ2-5
TGTGCCAGCAGCTTAGACAGGACGAACACTGAAGCTTTCTTT	CASSLDRTNTEAFF	NA	many	14	TRBV7-3	TRBJ1-1
TGTGCCAGCAGTGACAACCAGGGCGAGCAGTACTTC	CASSDNQGEQYF	NA	NA	12	TRBV2	TRBJ2-7
TGTGCCAGCAGTGAACCGGCCAGACAAGAGACCCAGTACTTC	CASSEPARQETQYF	NA	NA	14	TRBV10-3	TRBJ2-5
TGTGCCAGCAGTCTATTGGCCCTACCCCAGCATTTT	CASSLLALPQHF	NA	few	12	TRBV12-3/TRBV12-4	TRBJ1-5
TGTGCCAGCAGAAAAACAGGGGGCCCACCTGAAGCTTTCTTT	CASRKTGGPPEAFF	TRBD1	NA	14	TRBV2	TRBJ1-1
TGTGCCAGCATCCAATCTCGGACACACTACCCTAACACTGAAGCTTTCTTT	CASIQSRTHYPNTEAFF	NA	NA	17	TRBV11-1	TRBJ1-1
TGTGCCATCAGGGGAATCCAGGGGGCCCGGGAGCAGTACTTC	CAIRGIQGAREQYF	TRBD1	NA	14	TRBV10-3	TRBJ2-7
TGTGCCAGCAGCTACAGACAGGGCGGCACCTACGAGCAGTACTTC	CASSYRQGGTYEQYF	TRBD1	many	15	TRBV7-9	TRBJ2-7
TGTGCCAGATCACGTGGGGGGAGAGCCGAAGCTTTCTTT	CARSRGGRAEAFF	NA	few	13	TRBV2	TRBJ1-1
TGTGCCAGCAGCCAAGATATATGGGCACGCACCGGGGAGCTGTTTTTT	CASSQDIWARTGELFF	NA	NA	16	TRBV4-1	TRBJ2-2
TGCAGTGCTAGCCAGATTCAGGGGGCGGAGGAGACCCAGTACTTC	CSASQIQGAEETQYF	TRBD1	NA	15	TRBV20-1	TRBJ2-5
TGCAGCGGCCGGGTCTTCGGTTATGGCTACACCTTC	CSGRVFGYGYTF	NA	NA	12	TRBV29-1	TRBJ1-2
TGCAGCGGTCACAGGGGAGGCGAGACCCAGTACTTC	CSGHRGGETQYF	NA	many	12	TRBV29-1	TRBJ2-5
TGCAGCGTTGAAGTGTGGGGGGGCCAGGGGGTGGCTGGTACTGAAGCTTTCTTT	CSVEVWGGQGVAGTEAFF	TRBD1	NA	18	TRBV29-1	TRBJ1-1
TGCAGCGTCTATCCATCGGGCAACTCCTACGAGCAGTACTTC	CSVYPSGNSYEQYF	NA	few	14	TRBV29-1	TRBJ2-7
TGTGCCAGCAGCTTTGCAGCGGGAGTAGATGAGCAGTACTTC	CASSFAAGVDEQYF	TRBD2	NA	14	TRBV11-3	TRBJ2-5
TGTGCCAGCAGCCCAACCCTCATGGGACACGGCTACATTCAGTACTTC	CASSPTLMGHGYIQYF	NA	NA	16	TRBV7-3	TRBJ2-4
TGTGCCAGCAGCTTCCAGGGCTGGCAGTACTTC	CASSFQGWQYF	NA	few	11	TRBV13	TRBJ2-7
TGTGCCAGCAGCCGCAGTGCGGCCGGGACAGGCAATTCACCCCTCCACTTT	CASSRSAAGTGNSPLHF	TRBD1	once	17	TRBV11-1	TRBJ1-6
TGCAGCCAACGGGCCACGAGGGACTATGGCTACACCTTC	CSQRATRDYGYTF	NA	NA	13	TRBV29-1	TRBJ1-2
TGTGCCAGCAGCCTGACCACTGAAGCTTTCTTT	CASSLTTEAFF	NA	many	11	TRBV12-3/TRBV12-4	TRBJ1-1
TGTGCCAGCCCCCTTCGGTCTAGCGGGAGTGGGAATGAGCAGTTCTTC	CASPLRSSGSGNEQFF	TRBD2	NA	16	TRBV2	TRBJ2-1
TGTGCCAGCAGCTGGACCGAGCAGGGAGTCTATGGCTACACCTTC	CASSWTEQGVYGYTF	NA	NA	15	TRBV7-2	TRBJ1-2
TGCAGTGCTAGGTCCGGGACGGACTATGGCTACACCTTC	CSARSGTDYGYTF	NA	NA	13	TRBV20-1	TRBJ1-2
TGTGCCAGCAGTCCCACAGGGCTCAGCAATCAGCCCCAGCATTTT	CASSPTGLSNQPQHF	NA	NA	15	TRBV12-3/TRBV12-4	TRBJ1-5